This T cell receptor beta chain is from a study of blood T cell repertoires in COVID-19. Study-wide background: The origin of the acute and convalescent COVID-19 samples was the United States, Italy and Spain. Sample material is recorded as cDNA or gDNA derived from T cells, B-cell-depleted T cells, or PBMCs.

Trimming took off 0 bases at V and 4 bases at J, with 7 bases between the two ends. Germline V CDR1 and CDR2: SGHRS, YFSETQ. The CDR3 consists of 14 residues. Original processing methods: Counts of nucleated cells, estimated from reference gene primer amplification, were obtained. Using immunoSEQ multiplex PCR, the repertoire was profiled, and TCRdb retains in-frame clones only, with some absent. The V and J calls and the clone size are those of that table, but D and trimming were determined from the DNA. Of about 120,000 clones listed, 70% to 85% were seen once; the top ten hold approximately 4.5%. The sample comprised peripheral blood. The V gene is TRBV5-1, the J gene TRBJ2-2; no clear D. This sequence originates from a woman aged 70-85 years with acute or convalescent COVID-19. This CDR3 reads CASSLEQSTGELFF. The CDR3 DNA sequence: TGCGCCAGCAGCTTGGAACAGAGCACCGGGGAGCTGTTTTTT.